This T cell receptor (beta chain) was sequenced in a study of OX40 agonist ivuxolimab in advanced cancers. For the study at large: The dose-escalation group included hepatocellular carcinoma, melanoma, renal cell carcinoma and head and neck cancer. Enrollees could have had prior anti-PD-1, anti-PD-L1 or anti-CTLA-4 therapy, which under 50% had received.

Study-wide findings and caveats: Researchers did not establish what antigens the expanded peripheral T cells target. CD4+ and CD8+ blood T cells expanded clonally by week 6 at 0.1 to 3.0 mg/kg.

The V end was cut by 5 bases, the J end by 4 bases, with 19 bases between. The germline gives CDR1 SGHVS, CDR2 FQNEAQ. The CDR3 consists of 16 residues. About this clone: Its antigen remains unidentified.

TCRdb keeps only in-frame clones here, not all; method: immunoSEQ multiplex PCR. The table has roughly 80,000 clones, 85% to 95% seen once. The source material was CD4+ or CD8+ T cells sorted from blood, sampled in a trial of the OX40 agonist ivuxolimab. The origin of this receptor is an adult with an advanced solid tumor such as melanoma, head and neck, liver or kidney cancer. The rearrangement links TRBV7-8 to TRBJ2-3; possible D gene TRBD2, 6 bases. CDR3 loop: CASSPSEGLRPDTQYF. The DNA for the CDR3 is TGTGCCAGCAGCCCCTCAGAGGGACTGCGTCCAGATACGCAGTATTTT.